The clone carrying this TCR beta chain was detected ten times or more. CDR1 and CDR2 from the germline V gene are SEHNR and FQNEAQ (reference sequence). V dropped 4 bases and J dropped 5 bases, with 17 bases sitting between them. The CDR3 loop spans 16 amino acids. Donor samples were obtained from healthy Caucasian individuals from Russia, aged 6 to 90. Isolation per sample recovered at least 7 million PBMCs. This specimen comes from a study of blood T cells in healthy people across ages. It was with a sample-barcoded 5' primer and a J-beta primer mix that a second PCR of about 6 to 12 cycles was run. Every sample produced at least 2.5 million CDR3-containing paired-end reads. TCRdb passed the 5' RACE reads through MiXCR, listing each CDR3 protein once. In the table there are about 700,000 distinct CDR3 sequences, approximately 30% of which are singletons.

Sample: blood. The receptor comes from a woman older than 75 in good health. The chain employs TRBV7-9 and TRBJ1-4, with TRBD1 as a possible D gene (5 bases). CDR3 sequence reads: CASSSRAGTENEKLFF. The DNA of the CDR3 is TGTGCCAGCAGCTCCAGAGCCGGGACGGAGAATGAAAAACTGTTTTTT.